These 6 T cell receptor beta chains were sequenced from one sample in a study of blood T cell repertoires in COVID-19 (dated by TCRdb to 2019 to 2021). The method behind the library was the immunoSEQ multiplex PCR assay. The source is immuneACCESS, and TCRdb retained only in-frame sequences with V and J called. Part of the clones is not carried over; for the studies checked, unresolved V genes explain less than half of this, and the remainder is unexplained. The sample table records under 250,000 clones; around 87% of these occur just once. Of the sample, about 7.1% is held by the ten largest clones. Input material: peripheral blood. These receptors all stem from a woman in her 70s with active or convalescent COVID-19.

The chain carries TRBV6-5 and TRBJ1-3; D may be TRBD1 (6 bases). The CDR3 has 15 residues. CDR1 is MNHEY and CDR2 is SVGAGI in the germline V gene. Trimming cost V 6 bases and J 4 bases, with 16 bases left between them. The CDR3 coding sequence is TGTGCCAGCAGCGTGGACAGACCCGTCGGAAACACCATATATTTT. Translated, it gives CASSVDRPVGNTIYF.

This chain links TRBV6-5 with TRBJ1-5; 10 bases fit TRBD1. Germline V lookup: CDR1 MNHEY, CDR2 SVGAGI. This CDR3 has 14 amino acids. With V trimmed by 6 bases and J by 4 bases, 3 bases remained unmatched. CDR3 residues: CASRGTGVNQPQHF. In DNA, the CDR3 is TGTGCCAGCAGAGGGACAGGGGTTAATCAGCCCCAGCATTTT.

The J gene is TRBJ2-2, the V gene TRBV12-3 or TRBV12-4; 7 bases align to TRBD1. The junction had 3 bases not matched to a gene; V was cut back by 11 bases and J by 0 bases. This CDR3 region has 13 residues. Here the CDR3 DNA reads TGTGCCCATGGGACAGCGAACACCGGGGAGCTGTTTTTT. Translation: CAHGTANTGELFF.

V usage is TRBV27 and J usage is TRBJ1-4; TRBD1 aligns across 7 bases. Germline loops: CDR1 MNHEY, CDR2 SMNVEV (reference sequence). The CDR3 sequence is 14 residues long. V was pared by 6 bases and J by 8 bases, with 9 bases of the junction left unmatched. For the CDR3, the DNA is TGTGCCAGCAGGCAACAGGGGTTGGGGGAAAAACTGTTTTTT. As protein: CASRQQGLGEKLFF.

The sample holds a few counts of this clone. The chain links TRBV6-2 or TRBV6-3 to TRBJ2-7; unclear D gene. Trimming took 0 bases from V and 0 from J, leaving 9 bases between them. CDR1 MNHEY and CDR2 SVGEGT come from the germline V gene. CDR3 length: 15 amino acids. The CDR3 reads CASSYSNVYSYEQYF. The CDR3 DNA sequence: TGTGCCAGCAGTTACTCGAATGTCTACTCCTACGAGCAGTACTTC.

The chain combines TRBV13 with TRBJ1-1; no reliable D call. Germline values: CDR1 PRHDT, CDR2 FYEKMQ (reference sequence). Trimming cost V 4 bases and J 5 bases, with 11 bases left between them. The length of the CDR3 is 13 residues. For the CDR3, the DNA is TGTGCCAGCAGCTCGCGGAGGGTAACTGAAGCTTTCTTT. Its protein product is CASSSRRVTEAFF.